These 26 T cell receptor beta chains came from one sample sequenced in a study of spatial heterogeneity in lung cancer. Documented time point: sample taken at primary tumor resection. Researchers sequenced whole RNA taken from tumor, nontumor lung or frozen PBMC without sorting. TCRdb itself ran the 5' RACE reads through MiXCR, one entry per CDR3 protein. The sample lists around 8,000 distinct CDR3 sequences; 8.5% to 10% were seen once. The specimen was PBMCs, collected at surgery. Source of these receptors: a male donor with early-stage non-small cell lung cancer.

The sample holds many counts of this clonotype. The library was prepared for alpha chains; this beta chain is a stray read, so its frequency means little. The genes are TRBV6-2 or TRBV6-3 and TRBJ2-3; possibly TRBD1 or TRBD2 for D (6 bases each). The germline V and J ends were trimmed by 2 bases and 8 bases, with 17 bases remaining between them. Germline V gene lookup returns CDR1 MNHEY and CDR2 SVGEGT. This CDR3 has 15 amino acids. The CDR3 DNA follows: TGTGCCAGCAGTTACGAGGGGGGCCCGTCGGCTACGCAGTATTTT. It encodes CASSYEGGPSATQYF.

This clonotype has at least ten counts. The library was built for alpha chains, so this beta chain is an off-target read and its size means little. The rearrangement joins TRBV29-1 to TRBJ1-1; TRBD1 agrees at 7 bases. Trimming removed 0 bases from V and 7 bases from J; junction bases left unmatched: 17. The germline V gene encodes CDR1 SQVTM and CDR2 ANQGSEA. The CDR3 sequence is 17 residues long. The CDR3 nucleotides read TGCAGCGTTGAAGACGCCGCTTGGGTGACAGGGCGGGTTGAAGCTTTCTTT. As protein: CSVEDAAWVTGRVEAFF.

This clonotype was recorded many times. Because the library targeted alpha chains, this beta chain is an off-target read whose size means little. The J gene is TRBJ2-2, the V gene TRBV9; 10 positions agree with TRBD2. Germline CDR1 reads SGDLS; CDR2 reads YYNGEE. J lost 1 base, V lost 3 bases, and 3 bases had no gene match. The CDR3 loop spans 16 amino acids. The CDR3 sequence: CASSAPSGRNTGELFF. CDR3 bases: TGTGCCAGCAGCGCACCTAGCGGGAGGAACACCGGGGAGCTGTTTTTT.

On this clonotype: Since a much larger clone is just one base distant, this may be a read error. This beta chain is a stray read from a library made for alpha chains; its abundance is not meaningful. This chain links TRBV6-2 or TRBV6-3 with TRBJ2-1; D uncertain. CDR3 length: 11 residues. Germline V gene lookup returns CDR1 MNHEY and CDR2 SVGEGT. The DNA for the CDR3 is TGTGCCACCCTGCGCTACAATGAGCAGTCCTTC. Its protein is CATLRYNEQSF.

This clonotype was observed many times. Found in a library prepared for alpha chains, this beta chain is an off-target read, and its abundance has little meaning. The chain combines TRBV5-1 with TRBJ2-1; D call uncertain. The germline CDR1 and CDR2 sequences are SGHRS and YFSETQ. V gave up 0 bases and J gave up 4 bases, with 14 bases separating them. This CDR3 is built from 16 residues. CDR3 coding DNA: TGCGCCAGCAGCTTGGCCTACGGCAGAACTTACAATGAGCAGTTCTTC. Amino acids: CASSLAYGRTYNEQFF.

Worth noting for this clonotype: Within a library made for alpha chains, this beta chain is off target, and its count is uninformative. The gene calls are TRBV5-6 and TRBJ2-6; maybe TRBD1 (6 bases). This CDR3 comprises 18 residues. Looked up from germline, CDR1 is SGHDT and CDR2 is YYEEEE. Trimming removed 2 bases at V and 2 bases at J, with 17 bases between. The CDR3 bases are TGTGCCAGCAGCTTTTTTAACAGGGTGTCCACTGGGGCCAACGTCCTGACTTTC. Protein: CASSFFNRVSTGANVLTF.

Many counts were recorded for this clonotype. The library was designed around alpha chains, so this beta chain is a stray read whose abundance carries little weight. The DNA for the CDR3 is TGTGCCAGCAGTTCCAGGTGGGACGTCCGCGAAAAACTGTTTTTT. It encodes CASSSRWDVREKLFF. This rearrangement joins TRBV27 to TRBJ1-4; D may be TRBD1 (5 bases). The germline V gene has CDR1 MNHEY and CDR2 SMNVEV (reference sequence). Trimming left V 4 bases short and J 8 bases short, with 17 bases between. The CDR3 spans 15 residues.

This clonotype was counted ten times or more. This beta chain lies outside the target of a library built for alpha chains; its clone size means little. This chain connects TRBV4-1 to TRBJ2-5; 12 nucleotides agree with TRBD2. Germline V gene data show CDR1 as MGHRA and CDR2 as YSYEKL. This CDR3 contains 18 residues. V was clipped by 0 bases and J by 5 bases; unmatched bases: 10. The DNA of the CDR3 is TGCGCCAGCAGCCAAGATTTTTCTAGCGGGAGGGCGGGGGAGACCCAGTACTTC. Translation gives CASSQDFSSGRAGETQYF.

As to this clonotype: For a library built for alpha chains, this beta chain is a stray read; little rests on its size. J is TRBJ1-4 and V is TRBV12-3 or TRBV12-4; no definite D call. The CDR3 length is 11 residues. V lost 4 bases, J lost 3 bases, and 0 bases lay in between. CDR3 in DNA: TGTGCCAGCAGTTCTAATGAAAAACTGTTTTTT. This translates into CASSSNEKLFF.

This clonotype was observed many times. Being off target in a library aimed at alpha chains, this beta chain has a size of little meaning. This chain joins TRBV10-2 and TRBJ2-7, with 13 bases identical to TRBD2. J gave up 6 bases and V 6 bases, and 8 bases lay outside the gene matches. The CDR3 runs to 15 residues. Germline V lookup: CDR1 WSHSY, CDR2 SAAADI. This chain's CDR3 is CASRNGLAGVREQYF. The CDR3 DNA reads as TGCGCCAGCAGGAACGGACTAGCGGGAGTTCGCGAGCAGTACTTC.

This clonotype was seen ten or more times. Little can be read into the size of this beta chain, an off-target read in a library designed for alpha chains. CDR3 DNA sequence: TGTGCCAGCAGCTTATTATTCCAAGAGACCCAGTACTTC. Its translation is CASSLLFQETQYF. The chain recombines TRBV7-9 with TRBJ2-5; D is unresolved. Trimming stripped 2 bases from V and 1 base from J, with 5 bases between. Germline assignment: CDR1 SEHNR and CDR2 FQNEAQ (reference sequence). The CDR3 sequence is 13 residues long.

In its sample, this clonotype was seen many times. Since the library was made to target alpha chains, this beta chain is a stray read and its abundance is not meaningful. The V gene is TRBV5-1, the J gene TRBJ1-4; D possibly corresponds to TRBD1 (6 bases). The V gene lost 5 bases and the J gene lost 7 bases, with 21 bases spanning the gap. CDR1 is SGHRS and CDR2 is YFSETQ in the germline V gene. The CDR3 consists of 16 residues. The CDR3 bases are TGCGCCAGCAGTCCAGGGGACACTTCCTTGGGTGAAAAACTGTTTTTT. Translation: CASSPGDTSLGEKLFF.

Worth noting for this clonotype: This beta chain slipped into a library made for alpha chains as a stray read, so its size is not meaningful. The chain is built from TRBV30 and TRBJ2-1, with 7 bases aligning to TRBD2. The CDR3 extends over 11 amino acids. Germline V CDR1 and CDR2: GTSNPN, SVGIG (reference sequence). Losses at the gene ends were 4 bases for V and 10 bases for J; bases not matched to a gene: 4. The CDR3 bases are TGTGCCTGGAACCGGGAGGCCGAGCAGTTCTTC. It translates to CAWNREAEQFF.

This clonotype was seen ten or more times. Since it is a stray read in a library aimed at alpha chains, this beta chain has a size that is not meaningful. The chain has TRBV11-2 and TRBJ2-7; 11 bases agree with TRBD2. In germline, CDR1 is SGHAT, CDR2 FQNNGV. Unmatched junction bases numbered 6, after V lost 5 bases and J lost 3 bases. The CDR3 consists of 15 residues. The CDR3 coding sequence is TGTGCCAGCAGCAGGGGACTAGCGGCCAACTACGAGCAGTACTTC. Translated, it gives CASSRGLAANYEQYF.

Many counts were recorded for this clonotype. This beta chain appears as a stray read in a library generated for alpha chains; its size is not informative. The chain couples TRBV6-1 to TRBJ1-5; a weak D match, TRBD1 (5 bases). The CDR3 runs 15 residues. The V gene lost 5 bases and the J gene lost 4 bases, with 15 bases spanning the gap. Germline CDR1 reads MNHNS; CDR2 reads SASEGT. This CDR3 is CASSSRTDSNQPQHF. CDR3 nucleotide sequence: TGTGCCAGCAGTTCCCGCACCGACAGTAATCAGCCCCAGCATTTT.

Concerning this clonotype: Since it is a stray read in a library aimed at alpha chains, this beta chain has a size that is not meaningful. V and J are TRBV5-1 and TRBJ2-2, with D perhaps matching TRBD2 (6 bases). Germline V lookup: CDR1 SGHRS, CDR2 YFSETQ. The CDR3 loop spans 18 amino acids. Trimming cost V 4 bases and J 2 bases, with 21 bases left between them. The CDR3 spells CASSPSSVYRINTGELFF. The DNA of the CDR3 is TGCGCCAGCAGCCCCTCTAGCGTATACCGCATAAACACCGGGGAGCTGTTTTTT.

There are many counts of this clonotype. The library was prepared for alpha chains; this beta chain is a stray read, so its frequency means little. V and J are TRBV2 and TRBJ2-7; 8 bases align to TRBD2. Germline loops: CDR1 SNHLY, CDR2 FYNNEI. There are 13 residues in the CDR3. Unmatched junction bases numbered 5, after V lost 7 bases and J lost 3 bases. CDR3 loop: CASKLAADYEQYF. CDR3 DNA sequence: TGTGCCAGCAAACTAGCGGCCGACTACGAGCAGTACTTC.

This clonotype is medium-sized. The size of this beta chain means little, since it is a stray read in a library made for alpha chains. J is TRBJ2-4 and V is TRBV19; tentative D call: TRBD2 (6 bases). V gave up 5 bases and J gave up 12 bases, with 14 bases separating them. CDR1 LNHDA and CDR2 SQIVND come from the germline V gene (reference sequence). The CDR3 loop spans 12 amino acids. CDR3 in amino acids: CASSSGTDSQYF. In DNA, the CDR3 is TGTGCCAGTAGTTCAGGGACTGACTCTCAGTACTTC.

This clonotype came up many times. A library made for alpha chains picked up this beta chain off target, so its size means little. The chain combines TRBV24-1 with TRBJ2-7; D may correspond to TRBD1 or TRBD2 (5 bases each). Trimming took 9 bases from V and 0 from J, leaving 11 bases between them. CDR3 length: 13 amino acids. The germline CDR1 and CDR2 sequences are KGHDR and SFDVKD. CDR3 in amino acids: CATRGGTSYEQYF. The DNA of the CDR3 is TGTGCCACCCGGGGCGGAACCTCCTACGAGCAGTACTTC.

In the case of this clonotype: A library made for alpha chains picked up this beta chain off target, so its size means little. V is TRBV15 and J is TRBJ2-6, with 8 bases aligning to TRBD1. The junction had 12 bases not matched to a gene; V was cut back by 3 bases and J by 2 bases. In germline, CDR1 is LNHNV, CDR2 YYDKDF (reference sequence). The CDR3 is made up of 19 amino acids. The CDR3 DNA follows: TGTGCCACCAGCAGTTCACAGGGGGTCTATCTCCCTGGGGCCAACGTCCTGACTTTC. Its translation: CATSSSQGVYLPGANVLTF. Looking up the rest from reference TRBV15 and TRBJ2-6 gives the full variable domain: DAMVIQNPRYQVTQFGKPVTLSCSQTLNHNVMYWYQQKSSQAPKLLFHYYDKDFNNEADTPDNFQSRRPNTSFCFLDIRSPGLGDTAMYLCATSSSQGVYLPGANVLTFGAGSRLTVL.

Relative to its sample, this clonotype is medium-sized. This beta chain is an unintended read in a library built for alpha chains; its size means little. CDR3 protein: CASSLSGSNTGELFF. In nucleotides, the CDR3 is TGTGCCAGCAGCTTGTCCGGGAGTAACACCGGGGAGCTGTTTTTT. The chain has TRBV7-2 and TRBJ2-2, with D possibly TRBD2 on 6 matching bases. Trimming removed 3 bases at V and 2 bases at J, with 10 bases between. Germline assignment: CDR1 SGHTA and CDR2 FQGNSA. CDR3 size: 15 residues.

On this clonotype: Found in a library prepared for alpha chains, this beta chain is an off-target read, and its abundance has little meaning. The chain carries TRBV11-3 and TRBJ1-2; maybe TRBD1 (6 bases). The CDR3 is made up of 15 amino acids. Germline V lookup: CDR1 SGHNT, CDR2 YENEEA. With 1 base removed from V and 7 bases from J, the gap between germline ends came to 16 bases. In nucleotides, the CDR3 is TGTGCCAGCAGCTTAGCGGCGGGACAAGTAGTTGGCTACACCTTC. Encoded protein: CASSLAAGQVVGYTF.

This clonotype was seen at least ten times. A library made for alpha chains picked up this beta chain off target, so its size means little. The chain employs TRBV6-1 and TRBJ2-1; 7 nucleotides align to TRBD1. V lost 6 bases and J lost 9; bases outside the gene matches: 5. This CDR3 comprises 12 residues. The germline gives CDR1 MNHNS, CDR2 SASEGT. The DNA of the CDR3 is TGTGCCAGCAGGACAGGGCCGGGTGAGCAGTTCTTC. Translation: CASRTGPGEQFF.

This clonotype was seen many times. Since the library was made to target alpha chains, this beta chain is a stray read and its abundance is not meaningful. This chain uses TRBV9 with TRBJ2-1; D ambiguous. Germline CDR1 reads SGDLS; CDR2 reads YYNGEE. With 3 bases removed from V and 5 bases from J, the gap between germline ends came to 15 bases. There are 15 residues in the CDR3. CDR3 sequence: CASSAGTGPHNEQFF. DNA for the CDR3: TGTGCCAGCAGCGCCGGTACCGGACCTCACAATGAGCAGTTCTTC. The full variable domain, completed using reference TRBV9 and TRBJ2-1, is DSGVTQTPKHLITATGQRVTLRCSPRSGDLSVYWYQQSLDQGLQFLIQYYNGEERAKGNILERFSAQQFPDLHSELNLSSLELGDSALYFCASSAGTGPHNEQFFGPGTRLTVL.

A word on this clonotype: This beta chain slipped into a library made for alpha chains as a stray read, so its size is not meaningful. This sequence joins TRBV12-3 or TRBV12-4 and TRBJ1-1, with TRBD1 as a possible D gene (5 bases). The V and J ends lost 5 bases and 0 bases respectively, with 10 bases between them. This CDR3 region has 14 residues. The CDR3 sequence: CASSMTALNTEAFF. The CDR3 coding sequence is TGTGCCAGCAGTATGACAGCCTTGAACACTGAAGCTTTCTTT.

This clonotype was observed many times. This beta chain is a stray read from a library made for alpha chains; its abundance is not meaningful. The chain uses TRBV7-8 and TRBJ2-7; no firm D call. Trimming removed 5 bases at V and 2 bases at J, with 13 bases between. The germline CDR1 and CDR2 sequences are SGHVS and FQNEAQ. The CDR3 consists of 14 residues. The DNA of the CDR3 is TGTGCCAGCAGCCCCCTGAGCGCCACCTACGAGCAGTACTTC. It is translated as CASSPLSATYEQYF.